This TCR beta chain originates from a study of blood T cells in healthy people across ages. General study findings and limits: Diversity was higher, and naive CD4+ cells more numerous, in long-lived donors than in aged donors.

Per-sample yields of isolated PBMCs were at least 6 million. This clonotype came up a few times. Its antigen remains unknown. Then a second PCR, running about 6 to 11 cycles, was carried out with a sample-barcoded 5' primer and a J-beta primer mix. TCRdb re-called the 5' RACE reads through MiXCR, storing one row per CDR3 protein. The data hold 1.8 million or so distinct CDR3 sequences, with roughly 43% observed a single time. Per germline, CDR1 SQVTM and CDR2 ANQGSEA. The CDR3 runs to 15 residues. V lost 3 bases and J 7 bases, leaving 19 bases between the germline ends. The sequence was collected from a human donor in good health. The V and J genes are TRBV29-1 and TRBJ2-1; D is undetermined. The source material was blood. The CDR3 sequence is CSVDLGDGRANEQFF. The CDR3 DNA reads TGCAGCGTTGACCTCGGCGACGGCCGGGCGAATGAGCAGTTCTTC.